This TCR beta chain derives from a study of cytomegalovirus exposure and HLA in healthy donors. PCR amplification relied on 60 Vbeta primers (plus 13 Jbeta primers). Profiling relied on immunoSEQ multiplex PCR, and the TCRdb table lists in-frame clones only, not all of them. Of under 85,000 clones in the sample, 60% to 85% were seen once. Healthy bone marrow donors formed the donor group. Regarding this clone: Its matching antigen is unknown.

Per germline, CDR1 MNHNS and CDR2 SASEGT. CDR3 size: 19 residues. V was cut by 1 base and J by 4 bases, with 23 bases left in between. Findings and caveats of the study: Sequencing depth roughly uniform across donors was assumed in presence/absence analyses. About 90% or about 30% of the time was how often most TCR beta V segments were productive, according to an earlier analysis. A later analysis found most CMV-associated TCR beta chains apparently HLA-restricted.

This TCR was sampled from a man between 18 and 35 years old in good health and CMV-seronegative. Sequenced input: PBMCs. The rearrangement joins TRBV6-1 to TRBJ1-3; TRBD1 might be the D (6 bases). CDR3 nucleotides: TGTGCCAGCAGTGAAGGGTTCTGGACAGCCCGGAGGAGGGGAAACACCATATATTTT. This codes for CASSEGFWTARRRGNTIYF.